This T cell receptor (beta chain) is drawn from a study of patients and donors after allogeneic stem cell transplantation. The CDR3 covers 16 residues. V was shortened by 0 bases and J by 5 bases, with 15 bases between the two germline ends. CDR1 is LGHDT and CDR2 is YNNKEL in the germline V gene (reference sequence). TCRdb itself ran the RT-PCR reads through MiXCR, one entry per CDR3 protein. The sample yields about a million distinct CDR3 sequences, over 15% seen once. The source of this sequence is a human donor who was either an allogeneic HSCT recipient or a stem cell or donor lymphocyte infusion donor (not recorded which). It is not recorded whose cells these are; they may come from a transplant donor. The sequenced material came from blood, either unsorted or a sorted T cell fraction (not recorded which). The rearrangement uses TRBV3-1 and TRBJ2-3; D may be TRBD1 or TRBD2 (5 bases each). The chain's CDR3 is CASSQDAWGRRDTQYF. The CDR3 DNA follows: TGTGCCAGCAGCCAAGATGCTTGGGGACGGAGAGATACGCAGTATTTT.